The rows below give T cell receptor beta chains drawn from one sample of a study of blood T cells in healthy people across ages. TCRdb reprocessed the 5' RACE reads with MiXCR, giving one entry per CDR3 protein. The data hold under 700,000 distinct CDR3 sequences, with 20% to 30% observed a single time. The same sample was also used in a study of T cells of mothers and their children.

Source material: blood. These receptors originate from a boy aged 5-17 years in good health. Each CDR3 is given with its conserved first and last residue. D genes are given only for firm matches. Clone sizes are given selectively: once, few, many, or a class where the clone is expanded.

J gene | clone size | V gene | D gene | CDR3 length | CDR3 protein | CDR3 DNA
TRBJ1-3 | - | TRBV5-5 | TRBD1 | 15 | CASSPPGQGRNTIYF | TGTGCCAGCAGCCCACCGGGACAGGGAAGAAACACCATATATTTT
TRBJ1-3 | - | TRBV11-2 | - | 15 | CDSRAGAQTGNTIYF | TGTGACAGCAGGGCCGGGGCCCAGACTGGAAACACCATATATTTT
TRBJ2-7 | - | TRBV7-2 | - | 15 | CASSLAGDSSYEQYF | TGTGCCAGCAGCTTAGCGGGTGACAGCTCCTACGAGCAGTACTTC
TRBJ1-4 | - | TRBV20-1 | - | 11 | CSASGGEKLFF | TGCAGTGCTAGTGGCGGTGAAAAACTGTTTTTT
TRBJ1-6 | - | TRBV9 | - | 16 | CASSVNPSSYNSPLHF | TGTGCCAGCAGCGTAAACCCGAGCTCCTATAATTCACCCCTCCACTTT
TRBJ2-5 | few | TRBV13 | TRBD2 | 19 | CASSLSPSLASGRGLTQYF | TGTGCCAGCAGCTTATCCCCCTCGTTGGCTAGCGGCCGGGGGTTGACCCAGTACTTC
TRBJ2-1 | - | TRBV20-1 | - | 15 | CSARGLTNTYNEQFF | TGCAGTGCTAGGGGATTGACTAACACCTACAATGAGCAGTTCTTC
TRBJ2-7 | few | TRBV3-1 | TRBD2 | 15 | CASSQSLRGAYEQYF | TGTGCCAGCAGCCAAAGCTTGCGGGGGGCCTACGAGCAGTACTTC
TRBJ2-5 | - | TRBV4-2 | - | 16 | CASSLHARGAGETQYF | TGTGCCAGCAGCCTCCATGCACGTGGGGCCGGGGAGACCCAGTACTTC
TRBJ2-7 | - | TRBV23-1 | - | 13 | CASSPRITYEQYF | TGCGCCAGCAGCCCCCGGATCACCTACGAGCAGTACTTC
TRBJ2-2 | - | TRBV18 | - | 15 | CASSPSAGGTGELFF | TGTGCCAGCTCACCGTCGGCAGGAGGGACCGGGGAGCTGTTTTTT
TRBJ2-6 | - | TRBV28 | TRBD2 | 18 | CASSPLVAGGSGANVLTF | TGTGCCAGCAGCCCCTTAGTAGCGGGAGGGTCTGGGGCCAACGTCCTGACTTTC
TRBJ2-2 | - | TRBV4-2 | - | 16 | CASSQEAWVGTGELFF | TGTGCCAGCAGCCAAGAGGCCTGGGTCGGGACCGGGGAGCTGTTTTTT
TRBJ2-2 | few | TRBV6-1 | TRBD1 | 15 | CASFSGTGIAGELFF | TGTGCCTCATTCTCCGGGACAGGGATAGCCGGGGAGCTGTTTTTT
TRBJ2-7 | - | TRBV24-1 | - | 13 | CATSDPETYEQYF | TGTGCCACCAGTGATCCCGAAACCTACGAGCAGTACTTC
TRBJ2-5 | few | TRBV2 | - | 13 | CASSDTGMETQYF | TGTGCCAGCAGTGACACGGGGATGGAGACCCAGTACTTC
TRBJ2-7 | - | TRBV5-1 | TRBD2 | 16 | CASSIQTSGGPYEQYF | TGCGCCAGCAGCATTCAGACTAGCGGGGGCCCCTACGAGCAGTACTTC
TRBJ2-7 | few | TRBV6-6 | - | 14 | CASSSGGRQEEQYF | TGTGCCAGCAGCAGCGGAGGACGTCAGGAAGAGCAGTACTTC
TRBJ2-5 | few | TRBV29-1 | - | 13 | CSVEEVGRETQYF | TGCAGCGTTGAAGAAGTGGGACGGGAGACCCAGTACTTC
TRBJ1-1 | few | TRBV15 | - | 13 | CATRPRGNTEAFF | TGTGCCACCAGACCCAGGGGGAACACTGAAGCTTTCTTT
TRBJ1-6 | - | TRBV7-2 | - | 14 | CASSQADRRAPLHF | TGTGCCAGCAGCCAAGCAGACAGGCGGGCACCCCTCCACTTT
TRBJ2-3 | few | TRBV6-6 | - | 17 | CASSYSIRGGVPDTQYF | TGTGCCAGCAGTTACTCGATCAGGGGAGGGGTCCCAGATACGCAGTATTTT
TRBJ2-1 | few | TRBV11-2 | - | 17 | CASSLDSPGRSYNEQFF | TGTGCCAGCAGCTTAGATTCCCCAGGGCGATCCTACAATGAGCAGTTCTTC
TRBJ2-5 | - | TRBV29-1 | TRBD2 | 15 | CSVKETSATQETQYF | TGCAGCGTTAAGGAGACTAGCGCAACCCAAGAGACCCAGTACTTC
TRBJ2-5 | many | TRBV4-2 | TRBD1 | 15 | CASSLEQGAQETQYF | TGTGCCAGCAGCCTCGAACAGGGGGCCCAAGAGACCCAGTACTTC
TRBJ2-1 | few | TRBV5-6 | TRBD1 | 16 | CASSLIPPGQYNEQFF | TGTGCCAGCAGCTTGATCCCCCCGGGACAGTACAATGAGCAGTTCTTC
TRBJ2-1 | - | TRBV28 | TRBD2 | 15 | CASSRLAGVRDEQFF | TGTGCCAGCAGTCGACTAGCGGGGGTCCGGGATGAGCAGTTCTTC
TRBJ2-1 | - | TRBV3-1 | - | 17 | CASSQWGSSGSGSEQFF | TGTGCCAGCAGCCAATGGGGGTCGTCGGGGTCGGGGAGTGAGCAGTTCTTC
TRBJ2-5 | few | TRBV4-3 | TRBD2 | 19 | CASSQELLRTSGDQETQYF | TGCGCCAGCAGCCAAGAGCTTCTACGGACTAGCGGGGATCAAGAGACCCAGTACTTC
TRBJ2-1 | - | TRBV5-1 | - | 14 | CASSLSDSYNEQFF | TGCGCCAGCAGCTTGAGTGACTCCTACAATGAGCAGTTCTTC
TRBJ2-7 | - | TRBV24-1 | - | 15 | CATSDTTGGVDEQYF | TGTGCCACCAGTGATACTACAGGGGGGGTCGACGAGCAGTACTTC
TRBJ1-1 | - | TRBV28 | TRBD1 | 15 | CASSSPGQGDTEAFF | TGTGCCAGCAGTTCTCCGGGACAGGGTGACACTGAAGCTTTCTTT
TRBJ1-2 | - | TRBV25-1 | TRBD1 | 13 | CASSEGTVYGYTF | TGTGCCAGCAGTGAAGGGACAGTCTATGGCTACACCTTC
TRBJ2-7 | - | TRBV2 | TRBD1 | 13 | CASSGGQTYEQYF | TGTGCCAGCAGTGGGGGACAGACCTACGAGCAGTACTTC
TRBJ2-5 | - | TRBV5-1 | - | 14 | CASSSTGWGETQYF | TGCGCCAGCAGCTCAACAGGGTGGGGAGAGACCCAGTACTTC
TRBJ1-1 | - | TRBV11-3 | TRBD1 | 16 | CASSLGQGEGNTEAFF | TGTGCCAGCAGCTTAGGACAGGGTGAAGGGAACACTGAAGCTTTCTTT
TRBJ1-1 | - | TRBV5-6 | TRBD1 | 17 | CASSFPQGGGSNTEAFF | TGTGCCAGCAGCTTTCCACAGGGGGGAGGCTCGAACACTGAAGCTTTCTTT
TRBJ2-7 | few | TRBV2 | TRBD2 | 13 | CASSAGLAREQYF | TGTGCCAGCAGTGCGGGACTAGCGAGAGAGCAGTACTTC
TRBJ2-7 | - | TRBV6-5 | TRBD2 | 17 | CASSYLRGRTASYEQYF | TGTGCCAGCAGTTACTTGCGGGGGAGAACCGCCTCCTACGAGCAGTACTTC
TRBJ2-5 | - | TRBV15 | - | 15 | CATSRDRSIQETQYF | TGTGCCACCAGCAGAGATCGGTCTATCCAAGAGACCCAGTACTTC
TRBJ2-1 | - | TRBV27 | - | 14 | CASSFGGPNVGQFF | TGTGCCAGCAGTTTCGGGGGGCCCAATGTAGGGCAGTTCTTC